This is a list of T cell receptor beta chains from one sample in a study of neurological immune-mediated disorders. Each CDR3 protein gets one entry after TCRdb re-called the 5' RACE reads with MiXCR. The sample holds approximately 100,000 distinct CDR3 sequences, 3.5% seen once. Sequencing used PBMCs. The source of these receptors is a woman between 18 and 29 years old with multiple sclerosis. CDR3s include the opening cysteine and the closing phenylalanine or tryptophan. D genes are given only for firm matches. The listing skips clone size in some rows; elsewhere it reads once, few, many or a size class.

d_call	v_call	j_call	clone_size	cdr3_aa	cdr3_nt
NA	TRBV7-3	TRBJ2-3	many	CASSLNPLRADTQYF	TGTGCCAGCAGCTTAAATCCTCTAAGGGCAGATACGCAGTATTTT
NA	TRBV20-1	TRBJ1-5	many	CSARDRLGGLSSNQPQHF	TGCAGTGCTAGAGATCGGTTGGGGGGACTGAGTAGCAATCAGCCCCAGCATTTT
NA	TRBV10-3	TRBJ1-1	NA	CAISRAQGYTEAFF	TGTGCCATCAGCCGGGCGCAGGGGTACACTGAAGCTTTCTTT
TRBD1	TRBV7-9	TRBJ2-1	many	CASSWDRGPYNEQFF	TGTGCCAGCAGCTGGGACAGGGGTCCCTACAATGAGCAGTTCTTC
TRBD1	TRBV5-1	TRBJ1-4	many	CASSEGQGSANEKLFF	TGCGCCAGCAGCGAAGGACAGGGGTCAGCTAATGAAAAACTGTTTTTT
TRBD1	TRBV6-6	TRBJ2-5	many	CASSPGQGAETQYF	TGTGCCAGCAGCCCTGGACAGGGGGCAGAGACCCAGTACTTC
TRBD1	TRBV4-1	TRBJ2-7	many	CASSRRTGFSYEQYF	TGCGCCAGCAGCCGCCGGACAGGTTTCTCCTACGAGCAGTACTTC
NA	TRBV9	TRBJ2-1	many	CASSVTPNEQFF	TGTGCCAGCAGCGTAACCCCCAATGAGCAGTTCTTC
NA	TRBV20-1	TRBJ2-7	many	CSAREGGDEQYF	TGCAGTGCTAGAGAGGGTGGGGACGAGCAGTACTTC
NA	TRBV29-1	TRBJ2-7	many	CSVVREYEQYF	TGCAGCGTTGTCAGGGAGTACGAGCAGTACTTC
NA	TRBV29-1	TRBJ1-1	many	CSVGPRGSAEAFF	TGCAGCGTTGGCCCGCGGGGGTCAGCTGAAGCTTTCTTT
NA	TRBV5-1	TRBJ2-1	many	CASSPGAPNNEQFF	TGCGCCAGCAGCCCCGGAGCGCCGAACAATGAGCAGTTCTTC
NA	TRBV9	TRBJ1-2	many	CASSPSGSLSLDGYTF	TGTGCCAGCAGCCCAAGCGGTAGTCTCAGCCTGGATGGCTACACCTTC
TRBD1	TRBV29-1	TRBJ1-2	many	CSVSKWDRNYGYTF	TGCAGCGTCTCTAAATGGGACAGGAACTATGGCTACACCTTC
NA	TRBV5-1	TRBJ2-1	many	CASSLGSGLHNEQFF	TGCGCCAGCAGCTTGGGGTCAGGGTTACACAATGAGCAGTTCTTC
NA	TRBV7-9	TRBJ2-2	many	CASPMSENTGELFF	TGTGCCTCTCCTATGTCGGAGAACACCGGGGAGCTGTTTTTT
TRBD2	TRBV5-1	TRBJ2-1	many	CASTPSGPPSYNEQFF	TGCGCCAGCACCCCTAGCGGACCCCCCTCCTACAATGAGCAGTTCTTC
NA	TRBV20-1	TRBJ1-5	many	CSARDPGGRAYQPQHF	TGCAGTGCTAGAGATCCGGGGGGGAGAGCTTATCAGCCCCAGCATTTT